The rows below give T cell receptor beta chains drawn from one sample of a study of blood T cell repertoires in COVID-19. Produced via immunoSEQ multiplex PCR; TCRdb's table is partial and in-frame only. Here the sample spans about 320,000 clones, over 75% being singletons. Sequencing was done on a sample of peripheral blood. The receptors were gathered from a human donor in a cohort sampled during active COVID-19. CDR3s include the opening cysteine and the closing phenylalanine or tryptophan. A D gene is named only where the DNA matches it firmly. A clone size is listed for some rows: how often the clone was seen (once, few, many), or a class if it is expanded.

j_call: TRBJ1-3; v_call: TRBV10-3; clone_size: NA; d_call: NA; cdr3_nt: TGTGCCATCAGCCAGGGAACGGGAAACACCATATATTTT; cdr3_aa: CAISQGTGNTIYF
j_call: TRBJ2-4; v_call: TRBV4-1; clone_size: NA; d_call: TRBD2; cdr3_nt: TGCGCCAGCAGCCAAGATTGGGGGGGTGCCAAAAACATTCAGTACTTC; cdr3_aa: CASSQDWGGAKNIQYF
j_call: TRBJ1-1; v_call: TRBV5-1; clone_size: once; d_call: NA; cdr3_nt: TGCGCCAGCAGCAGGACAGTAAACACTGAAGCTTTCTTT; cdr3_aa: CASSRTVNTEAFF
j_call: TRBJ2-2; v_call: TRBV6-5; clone_size: NA; d_call: NA; cdr3_nt: TGTGCCAGCAGTTACTCGGCTCCCGGGGAGCTGTTTTTT; cdr3_aa: CASSYSAPGELFF
j_call: TRBJ2-1; v_call: TRBV7-2; clone_size: NA; d_call: NA; cdr3_nt: TGTGCCAGCAGCTTAGATCGGGACTTTAAAATTGGGTTCTTC; cdr3_aa: CASSLDRDFKIGFF
j_call: TRBJ1-1; v_call: TRBV7-2; clone_size: NA; d_call: NA; cdr3_nt: TGTGCCAGCAGCTTAGTCAGGGGCATAAGGGCTGAAGCTTTCTTT; cdr3_aa: CASSLVRGIRAEAFF
j_call: TRBJ1-1; v_call: TRBV30; clone_size: NA; d_call: NA; cdr3_nt: TGTGCCTGGAGTGTACGGGAGAACACTGAAGCTTTCTTT; cdr3_aa: CAWSVRENTEAFF
j_call: TRBJ2-1; v_call: TRBV14; clone_size: few; d_call: TRBD1; cdr3_nt: TGTGCCAGCAGCCCGGACAGGGGGCACTACAATGAGCAGTTCTTC; cdr3_aa: CASSPDRGHYNEQFF
j_call: TRBJ1-6; v_call: TRBV27; clone_size: NA; d_call: TRBD1; cdr3_nt: TGTGCCAGCAGTTTTAGGACAGGGGGGATCAAGGATTCACCCCTCCACTTT; cdr3_aa: CASSFRTGGIKDSPLHF
j_call: TRBJ1-2; v_call: TRBV30; clone_size: NA; d_call: TRBD1; cdr3_nt: TGTGCCTCACTCAGGGGGTTGAACTATGGCTACACCTTC; cdr3_aa: CASLRGLNYGYTF
j_call: TRBJ1-3; v_call: TRBV9; clone_size: NA; d_call: NA; cdr3_nt: TGTGCCAGCAGCGTAGGAGGAGTCTCTGGAAACACCATATATTTT; cdr3_aa: CASSVGGVSGNTIYF
j_call: TRBJ1-2; v_call: TRBV3-1/TRBV3-2; clone_size: NA; d_call: TRBD1; cdr3_nt: TGTGCCAGCAGATCCGGGACAGGGGGCTTTGGCTACACCTTC; cdr3_aa: CASRSGTGGFGYTF
j_call: TRBJ2-5; v_call: TRBV10-1; clone_size: many; d_call: NA; cdr3_nt: TGCGCCAGCGCGCAGGGGACCCAGTACTTC; cdr3_aa: CASAQGTQYF
j_call: TRBJ2-1; v_call: TRBV15; clone_size: NA; d_call: TRBD2; cdr3_nt: TGTGCCACCAGCAGAAATACGTTTAGCGGGGGGGTGGATGAGCAGTTCTTC; cdr3_aa: CATSRNTFSGGVDEQFF
j_call: TRBJ1-1; v_call: TRBV15; clone_size: NA; d_call: TRBD1; cdr3_nt: TGTGCCACCAGCGTTAAACAGGGGGCTACTGAAGCTTTCTTT; cdr3_aa: CATSVKQGATEAFF
j_call: TRBJ2-3; v_call: TRBV11-3; clone_size: NA; d_call: TRBD1; cdr3_nt: TGTGCCAGCAGCCCGAGGGGGCGGAATAGCACAGATACGCAGTATTTT; cdr3_aa: CASSPRGRNSTDTQYF
j_call: TRBJ1-2; v_call: TRBV9; clone_size: NA; d_call: TRBD1; cdr3_nt: TGTGCCAGCAGCGTCGGACAGGCCAGCCACTATGGCTACACCTTC; cdr3_aa: CASSVGQASHYGYTF
j_call: TRBJ1-2; v_call: TRBV6-5; clone_size: once; d_call: NA; cdr3_nt: TGTGCCGCCCAACTGGGGCGGGGCTACACCTTC; cdr3_aa: CAAQLGRGYTF
j_call: TRBJ2-2; v_call: TRBV9; clone_size: NA; d_call: NA; cdr3_nt: TGTGCCAGCAGCGTAGCGGGGACACCAAACACCGGGGAGCTGTTTTTT; cdr3_aa: CASSVAGTPNTGELFF
j_call: TRBJ2-1; v_call: TRBV13; clone_size: NA; d_call: TRBD1; cdr3_nt: TGTGCCTCCGGACAGGGTTTTAGAAATGAGCAGTTCTTC; cdr3_aa: CASGQGFRNEQFF
j_call: TRBJ2-7; v_call: TRBV6-2/TRBV6-3; clone_size: NA; d_call: TRBD1; cdr3_nt: TGTGCCAGCAGTCGACAGGGTGAGCAGTACTTC; cdr3_aa: CASSRQGEQYF
j_call: TRBJ1-1; v_call: TRBV2; clone_size: NA; d_call: NA; cdr3_nt: TGTGCCAGCAGTGAATTTACAGTTAACACTGAAGCTTTCTTT; cdr3_aa: CASSEFTVNTEAFF
j_call: TRBJ2-1; v_call: TRBV7-3; clone_size: NA; d_call: NA; cdr3_nt: TGTGCCAGCAGCGACCCTCTGCGGGGACCCGAGGGTAATGAGCAGTTCTTC; cdr3_aa: CASSDPLRGPEGNEQFF
j_call: TRBJ1-5; v_call: TRBV4-2; clone_size: NA; d_call: TRBD1; cdr3_nt: TGTGCCAGCAGCCAAGGGGACAGGGCGAATCAGCCCCAGCATTTT; cdr3_aa: CASSQGDRANQPQHF
j_call: TRBJ1-2; v_call: TRBV12-3/TRBV12-4; clone_size: NA; d_call: NA; cdr3_nt: TGTGCCAGCAGTTCGCCGGGAAACTATGGCTACACCTTC; cdr3_aa: CASSSPGNYGYTF
j_call: TRBJ1-5; v_call: TRBV6-5; clone_size: NA; d_call: NA; cdr3_nt: TGTGCCAGCAGGGCCAGCGGTCAGCCCCAGCATTTT; cdr3_aa: CASRASGQPQHF
j_call: TRBJ2-7; v_call: TRBV7-9; clone_size: NA; d_call: NA; cdr3_nt: TGTGCCAGCAGCCCGAGGCCGGACAATTCCTACGAGCAGTACTTC; cdr3_aa: CASSPRPDNSYEQYF
j_call: TRBJ2-7; v_call: TRBV12-3/TRBV12-4; clone_size: NA; d_call: NA; cdr3_nt: TGTGCCAGCAGTTTTGGGCCGTCCTACGAGCAGTACTTC; cdr3_aa: CASSFGPSYEQYF
j_call: TRBJ2-7; v_call: TRBV29-1; clone_size: NA; d_call: TRBD1; cdr3_nt: TGCAGCGGATTGGGACAGTACGAGCAGTACTTC; cdr3_aa: CSGLGQYEQYF
j_call: TRBJ2-3; v_call: TRBV2; clone_size: NA; d_call: NA; cdr3_nt: TGTGCCAGCAGTCCCTTTGAGTCTAGCCCCACAGATACGCAGTATTTT; cdr3_aa: CASSPFESSPTDTQYF
j_call: TRBJ2-6; v_call: TRBV11-2; clone_size: NA; d_call: TRBD1; cdr3_nt: TGTGCCAGCAGCTTACTGGGACAGGGGTCTGCCTCTGGGGCCAACGTCCTGACTTTC; cdr3_aa: CASSLLGQGSASGANVLTF
j_call: TRBJ2-7; v_call: TRBV5-1; clone_size: NA; d_call: TRBD2; cdr3_nt: TGCGCCAGCAGCTTGGGACTAGCGAGTGCCTACGAGCAGTACTTC; cdr3_aa: CASSLGLASAYEQYF
j_call: TRBJ1-5; v_call: TRBV6-1; clone_size: NA; d_call: NA; cdr3_nt: TGTGCCAGCAGTGAAGAGGGCCGGAGGAATCAGCCCCAGCATTTT; cdr3_aa: CASSEEGRRNQPQHF
j_call: TRBJ1-4; v_call: TRBV10-2; clone_size: NA; d_call: NA; cdr3_nt: TGCGCCAGCAGTATGACAGGTGCTAATGAAAAACTGTTTTTT; cdr3_aa: CASSMTGANEKLFF
j_call: TRBJ1-1; v_call: TRBV6-5; clone_size: NA; d_call: NA; cdr3_nt: TGTGCCAGCCTCCCAGATGGCAGTACTGAAGCTTTCTTT; cdr3_aa: CASLPDGSTEAFF
j_call: TRBJ1-5; v_call: TRBV27; clone_size: once; d_call: NA; cdr3_nt: TGTGCCAGCAGTTTCGGCAATCAGCCCCAGCATTTT; cdr3_aa: CASSFGNQPQHF
j_call: TRBJ1-2; v_call: TRBV27; clone_size: NA; d_call: NA; cdr3_nt: TGTGCCAGCAGAGCGTACTATGGCTACACCTTC; cdr3_aa: CASRAYYGYTF
j_call: TRBJ2-3; v_call: TRBV18; clone_size: NA; d_call: TRBD2; cdr3_nt: TGTGCCAGCTCACCTTCCCGGGGGGTAGATACGCAGTATTTT; cdr3_aa: CASSPSRGVDTQYF
j_call: TRBJ1-6; v_call: TRBV7-9; clone_size: NA; d_call: TRBD1; cdr3_nt: TGTGCCAGCAGCTTGGGGACAGGGGTAGGATCACCCCTCCACTTT; cdr3_aa: CASSLGTGVGSPLHF
j_call: TRBJ2-4; v_call: TRBV25-1; clone_size: NA; d_call: NA; cdr3_nt: TGTGCCAGTCGGGGAAACATTCAGTACTTC; cdr3_aa: CASRGNIQYF
j_call: TRBJ2-2; v_call: TRBV19; clone_size: few; d_call: TRBD1; cdr3_nt: TGTGCCAGTAGTATAGGAGAATACAGGGGATCCACCGGGGAGCTGTTTTTT; cdr3_aa: CASSIGEYRGSTGELFF
j_call: TRBJ2-3; v_call: TRBV19; clone_size: NA; d_call: NA; cdr3_nt: TGTGCCAGTAGTAATAACCCGGGAGGCACAGATACGCAGTATTTT; cdr3_aa: CASSNNPGGTDTQYF
j_call: TRBJ1-6; v_call: TRBV5-1; clone_size: few; d_call: TRBD1; cdr3_nt: TGCGCCAGCAGCACGGGACAGAATAATTCACCCCTCCACTTT; cdr3_aa: CASSTGQNNSPLHF
j_call: TRBJ2-3; v_call: TRBV10-3; clone_size: NA; d_call: TRBD2; cdr3_nt: TGTGCCATCAGTGAGACTAGCGGGTACACAGATACGCAGTATTTT; cdr3_aa: CAISETSGYTDTQYF
j_call: TRBJ1-6; v_call: TRBV30; clone_size: NA; d_call: NA; cdr3_nt: TGTGCCTGGAAAGAGTTGAACAGCTCCTATAATTCACCCCTCCACTTT; cdr3_aa: CAWKELNSSYNSPLHF
j_call: TRBJ2-5; v_call: TRBV5-1; clone_size: NA; d_call: TRBD2; cdr3_nt: TGCGCCAGCAGCTTGGCAGCGGGGGCGCGGGAGACCCAGTACTTC; cdr3_aa: CASSLAAGARETQYF
j_call: TRBJ2-7; v_call: TRBV5-1; clone_size: NA; d_call: NA; cdr3_nt: TGCGCCAGCAGTGGAGTCTCCTACGAGCAGTACTTC; cdr3_aa: CASSGVSYEQYF
j_call: TRBJ2-1; v_call: TRBV3-1/TRBV3-2; clone_size: NA; d_call: TRBD2; cdr3_nt: TGTGCCAGCGGGCGGGGGGCTTACAATGAGCAGTTCTTC; cdr3_aa: CASGRGAYNEQFF
j_call: TRBJ2-3; v_call: TRBV7-6; clone_size: NA; d_call: TRBD1; cdr3_nt: TGTGCCAGCAGCCAAAAGACAGGGGGATACACAGATACGCAGTATTTT; cdr3_aa: CASSQKTGGYTDTQYF